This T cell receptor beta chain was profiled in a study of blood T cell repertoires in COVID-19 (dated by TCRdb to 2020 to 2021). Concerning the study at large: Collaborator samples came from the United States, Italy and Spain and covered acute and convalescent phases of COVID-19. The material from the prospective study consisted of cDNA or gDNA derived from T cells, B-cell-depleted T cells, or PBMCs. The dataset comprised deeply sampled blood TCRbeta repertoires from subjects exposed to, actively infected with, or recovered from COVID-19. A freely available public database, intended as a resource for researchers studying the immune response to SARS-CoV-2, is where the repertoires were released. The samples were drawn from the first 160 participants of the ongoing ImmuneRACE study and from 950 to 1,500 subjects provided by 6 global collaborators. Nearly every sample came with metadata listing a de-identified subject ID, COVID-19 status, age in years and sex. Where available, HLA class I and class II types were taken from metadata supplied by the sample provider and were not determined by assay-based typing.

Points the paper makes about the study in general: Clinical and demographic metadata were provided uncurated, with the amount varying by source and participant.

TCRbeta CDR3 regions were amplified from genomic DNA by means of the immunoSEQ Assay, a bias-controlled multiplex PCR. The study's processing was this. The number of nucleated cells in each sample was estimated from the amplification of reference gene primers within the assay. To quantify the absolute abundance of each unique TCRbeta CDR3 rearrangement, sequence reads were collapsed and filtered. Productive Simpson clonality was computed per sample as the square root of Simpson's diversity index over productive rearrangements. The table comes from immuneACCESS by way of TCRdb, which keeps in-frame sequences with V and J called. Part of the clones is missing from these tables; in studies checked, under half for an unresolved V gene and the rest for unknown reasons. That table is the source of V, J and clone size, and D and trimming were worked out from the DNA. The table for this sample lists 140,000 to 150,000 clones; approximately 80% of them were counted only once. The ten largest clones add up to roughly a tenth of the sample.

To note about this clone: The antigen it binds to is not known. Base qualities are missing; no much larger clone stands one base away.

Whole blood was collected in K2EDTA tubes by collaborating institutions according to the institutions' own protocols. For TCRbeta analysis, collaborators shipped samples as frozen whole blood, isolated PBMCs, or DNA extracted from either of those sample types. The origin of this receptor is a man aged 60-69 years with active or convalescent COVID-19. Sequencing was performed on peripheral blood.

The encoded CDR3 is CASYRTRNTIYF. The DNA reads TGTGCCAGCTACAGGACTAGAAACACCATATATTTT. The V and J genes are TRBV12-3 or TRBV12-4 and TRBJ1-3, with a weak D call of TRBD1 (5 bases match). V is cut by 8 bases and J by 5 bases, and the space between the germline ends is 10 bases. From the cysteine through the phenylalanine, the CDR3 covers 12 amino acids. Kept here is only the CDR3 DNA, which spans 36 bases and is read in frame from base 1.